This record looks at one T cell receptor (beta chain) sequence and its context. Its antigen specificity is not known. No base quality values were provided; no much bigger clone lies one nucleotide off. The protocol used for the library was PCR. The instrument given in TCRdb is Illumina HiSeq 2500. TCR libraries were prepared with molecular barcoding, using unique molecular identifiers to normalize TCRbeta repertoire quantification. TCRdb reworked the public reads: Q25 trimming with fastp, MiXCR clone assembly, productive beta chains retained. Records with the same CDR3 protein are collapsed into one entry carrying the most frequent genes and DNA. The sample table shows under 250,000 distinct CDR3 sequences, and roughly 18% are seen once. Roughly two fifths of the sample goes to the ten largest clones. This sample is part of a study of T-cell reconstitution after alpha-beta-depleted transplantation in children (dated by TCRdb to 2016 to 2018). Some background on the complete study: Using TCR repertoire profiling, the study quantitatively followed how T-cell immune reconstitution unfolded in children after TCRalphabeta/CD19-depleted allogeneic hematopoietic cell transplantation.

According to the study, the label for this sample's treatment or condition signals: allogeneic hematopoietic cell transplantation with graft depleted of TCRalphabeta T cells and CD19 B cells. TCRalphabeta/CD19-depleted allogeneic hematopoietic cell grafts were given to the transplant recipients, all of whom were children. The investigation overall reported the following: The frequencies of hyperexpanded clones fell over the following months, and after one year, T-cell counts and TCRbeta diversity were mostly attributed to newly produced T cells. In some patients, the high TCRbeta diversity seen at day 60 was put down to recipient T cells and intrathymic progenitors that had survived conditioning. The apparently early alphabetaT-cell count recovery about two months after transplant was reportedly dependent on only several hundred rapidly expanded clones derived from non-depleted graft cells.

The germline V gene specifies MNHEY as CDR1 and SVGEGT as CDR2. The CDR3 starts with the cysteine, ends with the phenylalanine, and has 15 residues. Of the read, only the CDR3 DNA is kept; its 45 bases are in frame from base 1. Relative to germline, V is 2 bases shorter and J is 2 bases shorter, with 13 bases between their ends. Sample: PBMCs, mostly from graft donor cells, taken 360 days after TCRalphabeta/CD19-depleted stem cell transplant. The TCR comes from a male patient between 2 and 15 years old who had a stem cell transplant for acute lymphoblastic leukemia, so the T cells may come from the graft donor. The sequence links TRBV6-2 or TRBV6-3 to TRBJ2-7, with the D gene too uncertain to name. The CDR3 protein sequence reads: CASSYSWDLPYEQYF. The bases read TGTGCCAGCAGTTACAGCTGGGATTTACCCTACGAGCAGTACTTC.